This note documents a single T cell receptor (beta chain) sequence. Its antigen is unidentified. TCRdb fed the reads into MiXCR, producing one record per CDR3 protein. Of a few hundred thousand distinct CDR3 sequences in the sample, roughly 43% were seen once. This CDR3 region has 15 residues. V lost 4 bases and J lost 2; bases outside the gene matches: 5. CDR1 is LGHNA and CDR2 is YSLEER in the germline V gene. These data originate in a study of T cell repertoires in cytomegalovirus infection. In the study overall: Researchers turned to recently identified HLA-C-restricted CMV epitopes as well as well-studied HLA-B-restricted ones. Public signatures in TCR beta pointed to CMV infection and matching HLA type. General study points: In two of eight donors, the top clonotype was HLA-C-restricted CMV-specific. Carriers of CMV plus the relevant HLA were identified by cumulative public TCR beta family frequency.

The chain combines TRBV4-3 with TRBJ2-7; TRBD2 agrees at 10 bases. This sequence originates from a human donor in good health (CMV status not recorded). Some clones in this sample may be carry-over from other donors' samples. The material sequenced was cultured PBMCs, taken from culture after CMV antigen stimulation. The CDR3, as DNA: TGCGCCAGCAGCCCTAGCGGGAGCTCAACCTACGAGCAGTACTTC. Its protein is CASSPSGSSTYEQYF.